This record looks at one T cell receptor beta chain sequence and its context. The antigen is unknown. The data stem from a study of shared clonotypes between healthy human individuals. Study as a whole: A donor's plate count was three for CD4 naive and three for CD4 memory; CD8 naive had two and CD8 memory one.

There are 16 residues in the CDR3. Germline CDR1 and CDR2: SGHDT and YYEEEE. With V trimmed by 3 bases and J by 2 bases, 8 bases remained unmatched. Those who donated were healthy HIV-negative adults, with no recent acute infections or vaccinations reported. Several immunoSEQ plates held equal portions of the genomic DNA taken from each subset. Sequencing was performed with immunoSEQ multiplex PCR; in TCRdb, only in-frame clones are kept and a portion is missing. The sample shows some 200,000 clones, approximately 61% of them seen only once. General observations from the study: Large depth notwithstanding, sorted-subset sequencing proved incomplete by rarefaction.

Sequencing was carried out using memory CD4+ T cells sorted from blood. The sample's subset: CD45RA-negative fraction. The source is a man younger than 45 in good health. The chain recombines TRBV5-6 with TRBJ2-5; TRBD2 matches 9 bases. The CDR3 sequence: CASSWELAGPQETQYF. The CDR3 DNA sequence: TGTGCCAGCAGCTGGGAGCTAGCGGGGCCGCAAGAGACCCAGTACTTC.